This T cell receptor (beta chain) derives from a study of T cells in Graves' hyperthyroidism and ophthalmopathy. Study-wide findings and caveats: Ophthalmopathy, as predicted by the model, came a median roughly 6.5 months after the prediction. Most expanded thyroid clonotypes above 0.001 recurred in blood.

This clonotype was counted at least ten times. Antigen unknown. TCR beta CDR3 sequences were amplified from RNA transcripts. RT-PCR in the first round (using the HTBI primer set) targeted the TCR CDR3. Each CDR3 protein gets one entry after TCRdb re-called the multiplex PCR reads with MiXCR. The data hold 690,000 or so distinct CDR3 sequences, with about 19% observed a single time. The sequence was obtained from a woman aged 50 to 60 with Graves' hyperthyroidism that later progressed to Graves' ophthalmopathy. Material for sequencing was blood.

The CDR3 region has the DNA TGTGCCAGCAGCCAAGGGTGGGACACTCGGGATACAGATACGCAGTATTTT. Its translation is CASSQGWDTRDTDTQYF. V and J are TRBV6-1 and TRBJ2-3; maybe TRBD1 (6 bases). The CDR3 runs to 17 residues. Germline values: CDR1 MNHNS, CDR2 SASEGT. V shed 6 bases and J shed 3 bases, with 22 bases lying between them.